The 22 T cell receptor beta chains below all came from one sample that was sequenced in a study of Ad26.COV2.S vaccination and SARS-CoV-2 variants. Treatment described: roughly 19 received Ad26.COV2.S at low or high dose, single or two shots; five or six received placebo; per-sample allocation not given. The investigators took samples on day 63 after the first vaccine or placebo injection. Measured with immunoSEQ multiplex PCR; TCRdb has only the in-frame clones, and not every one. The table records about 680,000 clones, approximately 88% of them present only once. Specimen: peripheral blood, collected in a trial of Ad26.COV2.S vaccine versus placebo. The receptors were gathered from a person aged 18-65 years who received the Ad26.COV2.S COVID-19 vaccine or a placebo.

J is TRBJ1-6 and V is TRBV30, with 7 bases that match TRBD1. J lost 9 bases, V lost 3 bases, and 2 bases had no gene match. CDR3 size: 12 residues. CDR1 and CDR2 from the germline V gene are GTSNPN and SVGIG (reference sequence). CDR3 sequence (DNA): TGTGCCTGGAGGACAGGGAGTTCACCCCTCCACTTT. This gives the protein CAWRTGSSPLHF.

This chain links TRBV19 with TRBJ1-1; D call uncertain. Germline CDR1 is LNHDA and CDR2 is SQIVND (reference sequence). V lost 4 bases and J lost 3, with 9 bases in between. The CDR3 covers 13 residues. CDR3 DNA sequence: TGTGCCAGTAGTACCCGACTGGACACTGAAGCTTTCTTT. It codes for CASSTRLDTEAFF.

The V and J genes are TRBV10-3 and TRBJ2-3, with D possibly TRBD2 on 6 matching bases. The CDR3 has 15 residues. Trimming pared 0 bases from V and 5 bases from J, leaving 12 bases between. Germline V CDR1 and CDR2: ENHRY, SYGVKD. CDR3 sequence reads: CAISESTGVVDTQYF. The CDR3 coding sequence is TGTGCCATCAGTGAGTCCACGGGAGTGGTAGATACGCAGTATTTT.

V is TRBV24-1 and J is TRBJ2-1, with D tentatively TRBD1 (6 bases). Germline CDR1 KGHDR, CDR2 SFDVKD. The CDR3 runs 16 residues. V was clipped by 3 bases and J by 6 bases, with 17 bases between them. CDR3 in DNA: TGTGCCACCAGTGATCGCTCATCGACAGGTTCCAATGAGCAGTTCTTC. Its protein is CATSDRSSTGSNEQFF.

This clone was seen a single time. The V and J genes are TRBV19 and TRBJ2-2, with 9 bases matching TRBD2. The CDR3 runs 18 residues. Unmatched junction bases numbered 11, after V lost 5 bases and J lost 1 base. Germline CDR1 reads LNHDA; CDR2 reads SQIVND (reference sequence). This CDR3 reads CASSPDSGGTLNTGELFF. The CDR3 DNA reads TGTGCCAGTAGTCCCGACAGCGGGGGGACCTTGAACACCGGGGAGCTGTTTTTT.

The chain couples TRBV11-3 to TRBJ2-2; 7 bases align to TRBD2. CDR3 length equals 15 residues. CDR1 is SGHNT and CDR2 is YENEEA in the germline V gene. Unmatched junction bases numbered 0, after V lost 1 base and J lost 1 base. The CDR3, as DNA: TGTGCCAGCAGCTTAGGCGGGGGGAACACCGGGGAGCTGTTTTTT. Translation gives CASSLGGGNTGELFF.

This chain connects TRBV7-9 to TRBJ1-6; unclear D gene. Trimming cost V 0 bases and J 7 bases, with 13 bases left between them. This CDR3 comprises 16 residues. Germline V gives CDR1 SEHNR, CDR2 FQNEAQ (reference sequence). CDR3 amino acids: CASSLAPGRMNSPLHF. The CDR3 DNA sequence: TGTGCCAGCAGCTTAGCTCCAGGCAGAATGAATTCACCCCTCCACTTT.

V usage is TRBV6-6 and J usage is TRBJ1-5; weak D call: TRBD1 (6 bases). CDR1 is MNHNY and CDR2 is SVGAGI in the germline V gene (reference sequence). Trimming pared 0 bases from V and 0 bases from J, leaving 9 bases between. The CDR3 is 16 residues long. CDR3 sequence reads: CASSYSTGYSNQPQHF. CDR3 bases: TGTGCCAGCAGTTACTCGACAGGATATAGCAATCAGCCCCAGCATTTT.

The gene calls are TRBV5-6 and TRBJ2-3; no clear D gene. The CDR3 is 15 residues long. Germline CDR1 and CDR2: SGHDT and YYEEEE. V was pared by 0 bases and J by 2 bases, with 10 bases between. The chain's CDR3 is CASSLEVTNTDTQYF. In DNA form, the CDR3 reads TGTGCCAGCAGCTTGGAGGTTACCAACACAGATACGCAGTATTTT.

V is TRBV7-2 and J is TRBJ2-7; the match to TRBD1 covers 8 bases. CDR1 and CDR2 (germline): SGHTA, FQGNSA. The CDR3 runs to 15 residues. V shed 4 bases and J 6 bases; nucleotides not matched to a gene: 11. This chain's CDR3 is CASSSRTGPLGEQYF. The CDR3 nucleotides read TGTGCCAGCAGCTCCCGGACAGGGCCGCTCGGCGAGCAGTACTTC.

This chain joins TRBV30 and TRBJ1-3; 8 bases fit TRBD1. Germline V CDR1 and CDR2: GTSNPN, SVGIG (reference sequence). The CDR3 has 14 residues. With V trimmed by 3 bases and J by 2 bases, 3 bases remained unmatched. For the CDR3, the DNA is TGTGCCTGGAGCCCAGGGGGCACTGGAAACACCATATATTTT. It translates to CAWSPGGTGNTIYF.

CDR3 nucleotide sequence: TGTGCCAGTAGTGGGACTAGCGGGAGGAATCGGGAGCAGTACTTC. Amino acids: CASSGTSGRNREQYF. The rearrangement joins TRBV19 to TRBJ2-7; 15 positions agree with TRBD2. V shed 5 bases, J shed 7 bases, and the junction held 6 bases outside the gene matches. The CDR3 contains 15 residues. Germline V gene lookup returns CDR1 LNHDA and CDR2 SQIVND (reference sequence).

V gene TRBV19 combines with J gene TRBJ2-7, with D tentatively TRBD1 or TRBD2 (5 bases each). There are 12 residues in the CDR3. V was cut by 8 bases and J by 2 bases, with 10 bases left in between. Germline lookup yields CDR1 LNHDA and CDR2 SQIVND (reference sequence). CDR3 bases: TGTGCCAGTGCAGGGACCACCTACGAGCAGTACTTC. This sequence encodes CASAGTTYEQYF.

V gene TRBV7-2 combines with J gene TRBJ2-7; 9 bases fit TRBD1. The CDR3 is 15 amino acids. Per the germline V gene, CDR1 is SGHTA and CDR2 is FQGNSA. V shed 2 bases, J shed 2 bases, and the junction held 4 bases outside the gene matches. The CDR3 loop reads CASSLTRQGAYEQYF. The CDR3 DNA follows: TGTGCCAGCAGCTTAACTCGACAGGGGGCCTACGAGCAGTACTTC.

The chain is built from TRBV5-1 and TRBJ2-2; D is possibly TRBD1 (6 bases). The CDR3 loop spans 16 amino acids. V was shortened by 4 bases and J by 0 bases, with 13 bases between the two germline ends. Germline CDR1 and CDR2: SGHRS and YFSETQ. DNA for the CDR3: TGCGCCAGCAGCGAACAGGGTCCCACGAACACCGGGGAGCTGTTTTTT. This sequence encodes CASSEQGPTNTGELFF.

The J gene is TRBJ2-5, the V gene TRBV9; no clear D gene. V was clipped by 0 bases and J by 3 bases, with 21 bases between them. Germline CDR1 is SGDLS and CDR2 is YYNGEE. The CDR3 has 18 residues. CDR3 sequence (DNA): TGTGCCAGCAGCGTAGGCTACGCGCAAGTAGGAATTGAAGAGACCCAGTACTTC. Translating it yields CASSVGYAQVGIEETQYF.

The J gene is TRBJ2-3, the V gene TRBV5-1, with TRBD1 identical over 10 bases. Losses at the gene ends were 0 bases for V and 5 bases for J; bases not matched to a gene: 9. The CDR3 has 17 amino acids. Looked up from germline, CDR1 is SGHRS and CDR2 is YFSETQ. The CDR3 region has the DNA TGCGCCAGCAGCTTGGGGATAGACTGGACAGGGGGAGATACGCAGTATTTT. Encoded protein: CASSLGIDWTGGDTQYF. Full variable domain (remainder filled in from reference TRBV5-1 and TRBJ2-3): KAGVTQTPRYLIKTRGQQVTLSCSPISGHRSVSWYQQTPGQGLQFLFEYFSETQRNKGNFPGRFSGRQFSNSRSEMNVSTLELGDSALYLCASSLGIDWTGGDTQYFGPGTRLTVL.

This clone was observed a single time. The V call is TRBV7-2, the J call TRBJ1-2; no clear D gene. V lost 1 base and J 8 bases, leaving 8 bases between the germline ends. The germline V gene has CDR1 SGHTA and CDR2 FQGNSA. The CDR3 contains 12 residues. The CDR3 DNA follows: TGTGCCAGCAGCTTAGAGGTCGCGGGCTACACCTTC. As protein: CASSLEVAGYTF.

The chain uses TRBV5-6 and TRBJ2-3; D is perhaps TRBD2 (5 bases). Deletions cut 1 base from V and 4 bases from J, with 7 bases between. CDR3 length: 13 residues. Germline loops: CDR1 SGHDT, CDR2 YYEEEE. CDR3 bases: TGTGCCAGCAGCTTGTGGGAGCCAGATACGCAGTATTTT. Translated, it gives CASSLWEPDTQYF. Full variable domain (remainder filled in from reference TRBV5-6 and TRBJ2-3): DAGVTQSPTHLIKTRGQQVTLRCSPKSGHDTVSWYQQALGQGPQFIFQYYEEEERQRGNFPDRFSGHQFPNYSSELNVNALLLGDSALYLCASSLWEPDTQYFGPGTRLTVL.

V and J are TRBV6-2 or TRBV6-3 and TRBJ1-2, with D uncertain. Germline CDR1 MNHEY, CDR2 SVGEGT. The V end lost 6 bases, the J end lost 0 bases, and 14 bases lay between the germline ends. The CDR3 consists of 15 residues. This CDR3 is CASSSAALPNYGYTF. Written as DNA, the CDR3 is TGTGCCAGCAGCTCCGCCGCCCTCCCTAACTATGGCTACACCTTC.

The J gene is TRBJ2-5, the V gene TRBV12-3 or TRBV12-4; TRBD2 aligns across 12 bases. The CDR3 contains 13 residues. V lost 6 bases to trimming and J lost 5 bases; unmatched junction nucleotides: 1. In DNA form, the CDR3 reads TGTGCCAGCAGGCTAGCGGGAGGGGAGACCCAGTACTTC. Its translation is CASRLAGGETQYF.

This sequence joins TRBV5-4 and TRBJ1-1; D uncertain. CDR1 and CDR2 from the germline V gene are SGHNT and YYREEE (reference sequence). This CDR3 has 14 amino acids. Trimming cost V 2 bases and J 5 bases, with 13 bases left between them. This CDR3 is CASSLDTSWTEAFF. CDR3 bases: TGTGCCAGCAGCTTAGACACTTCCTGGACTGAAGCTTTCTTT.